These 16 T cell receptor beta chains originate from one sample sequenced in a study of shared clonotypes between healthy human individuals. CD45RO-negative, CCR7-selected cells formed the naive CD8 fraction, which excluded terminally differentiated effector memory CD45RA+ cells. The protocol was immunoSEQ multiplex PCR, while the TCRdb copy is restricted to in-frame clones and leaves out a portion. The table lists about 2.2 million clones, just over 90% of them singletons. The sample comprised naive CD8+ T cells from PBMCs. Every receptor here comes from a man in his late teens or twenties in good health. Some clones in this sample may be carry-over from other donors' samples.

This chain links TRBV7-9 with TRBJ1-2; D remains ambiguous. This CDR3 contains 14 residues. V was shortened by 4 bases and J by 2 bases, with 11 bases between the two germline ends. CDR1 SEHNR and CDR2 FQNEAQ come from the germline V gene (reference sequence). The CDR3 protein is CASSSQLFNYGYTF. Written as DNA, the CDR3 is TGTGCCAGCAGCTCACAGCTTTTCAACTATGGCTACACCTTC.

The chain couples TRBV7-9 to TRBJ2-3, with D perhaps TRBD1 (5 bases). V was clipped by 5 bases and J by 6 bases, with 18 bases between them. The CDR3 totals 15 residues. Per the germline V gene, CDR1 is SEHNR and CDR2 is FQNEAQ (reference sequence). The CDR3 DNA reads TGTGCCAGCAGCCCCCCTGAGGACCCAGGGGATACGCAGTATTTT. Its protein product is CASSPPEDPGDTQYF.

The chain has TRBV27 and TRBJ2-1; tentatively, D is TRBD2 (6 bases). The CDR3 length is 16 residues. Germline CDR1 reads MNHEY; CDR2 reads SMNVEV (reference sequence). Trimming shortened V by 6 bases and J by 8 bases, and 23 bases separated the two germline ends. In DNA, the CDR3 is TGTGCCAGCAGCATCACTACCCCCGGGAGAGGGTATGAGCAGTTCTTC. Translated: CASSITTPGRGYEQFF.

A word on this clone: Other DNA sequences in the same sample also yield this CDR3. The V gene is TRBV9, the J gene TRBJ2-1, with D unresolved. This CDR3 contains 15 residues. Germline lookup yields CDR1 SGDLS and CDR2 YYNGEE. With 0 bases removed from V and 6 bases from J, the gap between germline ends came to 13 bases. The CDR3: CASSVAGSVSNEQFF. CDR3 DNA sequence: TGTGCCAGCAGCGTAGCTGGCTCCGTATCCAATGAGCAGTTCTTC.

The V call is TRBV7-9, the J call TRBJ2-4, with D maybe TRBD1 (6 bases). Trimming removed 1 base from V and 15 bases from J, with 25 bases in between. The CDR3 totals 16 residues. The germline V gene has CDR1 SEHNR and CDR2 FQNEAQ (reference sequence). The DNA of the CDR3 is TGTGCCAGCAGCTTAGTAGACGTAGGGACGGCACAGGGTTTGTACTTC. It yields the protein CASSLVDVGTAQGLYF. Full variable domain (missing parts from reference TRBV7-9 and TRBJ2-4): DTGVSQNPRHKITKRGQNVTFRCDPISEHNRLYWYRQTLGQGPEFLTYFQNEAQLEKSRLLSDRFSAERPKGSFSTLEIQRTEQGDSAMYLCASSLVDVGTAQGLYFGAGTRLSVL.

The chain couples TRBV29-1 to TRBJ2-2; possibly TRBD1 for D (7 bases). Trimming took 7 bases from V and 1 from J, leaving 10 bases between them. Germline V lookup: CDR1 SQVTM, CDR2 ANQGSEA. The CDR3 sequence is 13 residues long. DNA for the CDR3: TGCAGCGCCCAGGGGGGGAACACCGGGGAGCTGTTTTTT. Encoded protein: CSAQGGNTGELFF.

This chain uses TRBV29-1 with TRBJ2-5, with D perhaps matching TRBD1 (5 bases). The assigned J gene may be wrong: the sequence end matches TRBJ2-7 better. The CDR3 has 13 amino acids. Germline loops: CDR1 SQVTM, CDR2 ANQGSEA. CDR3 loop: CSVRVRSSYEQYF. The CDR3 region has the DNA TGCAGCGTCAGGGTGAGGAGCTCCTACGAGCAGTACTTC.

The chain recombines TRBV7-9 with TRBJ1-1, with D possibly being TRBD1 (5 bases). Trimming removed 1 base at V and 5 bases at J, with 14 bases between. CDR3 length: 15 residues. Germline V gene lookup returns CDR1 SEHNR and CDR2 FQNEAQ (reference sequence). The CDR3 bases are TGTGCCAGCAGCTTAGGTGTGGGGGGAGGAACTGAAGCTTTCTTT. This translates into CASSLGVGGGTEAFF.

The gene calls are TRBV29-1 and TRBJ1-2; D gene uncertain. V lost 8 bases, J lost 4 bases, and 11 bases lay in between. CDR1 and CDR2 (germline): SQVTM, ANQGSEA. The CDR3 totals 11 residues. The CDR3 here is CSLRIGYGYTF. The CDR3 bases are TGCAGCCTCAGGATAGGCTATGGCTACACCTTC. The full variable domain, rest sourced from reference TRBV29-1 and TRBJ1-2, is SAVISQKPSRDICQRGTSLTIQCQVDSQVTMMFWYRQQPGQSLTLIATANQGSEATYESGFVIDKFPISRPNLTFSTLTVSNMSPEDSSIYLCSLRIGYGYTFGSGTRLTVV.

For the CDR3, the DNA is TGTGCCAGCAGCTTAGGCGGACTAGCGGGCCAAGAGACCCAGTACTTC. Amino acids: CASSLGGLAGQETQYF. V is TRBV11-3 and J is TRBJ2-5; TRBD2 aligns across 11 bases. The CDR3 sequence is 16 residues long. Germline CDR1 SGHNT, CDR2 YENEEA. Trimming cost V 1 base and J 1 base; bases outside gene matches: 2.

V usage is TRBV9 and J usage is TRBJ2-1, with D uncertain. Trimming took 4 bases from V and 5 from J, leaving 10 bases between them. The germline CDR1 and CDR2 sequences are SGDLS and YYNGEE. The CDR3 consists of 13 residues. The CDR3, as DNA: TGTGCCAGCAGCACCGGTCTTCACAATGAGCAGTTCTTC. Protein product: CASSTGLHNEQFF. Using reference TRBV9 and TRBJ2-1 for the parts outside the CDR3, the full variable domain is DSGVTQTPKHLITATGQRVTLRCSPRSGDLSVYWYQQSLDQGLQFLIQYYNGEERAKGNILERFSAQQFPDLHSELNLSSLELGDSALYFCASSTGLHNEQFFGPGTRLTVL.

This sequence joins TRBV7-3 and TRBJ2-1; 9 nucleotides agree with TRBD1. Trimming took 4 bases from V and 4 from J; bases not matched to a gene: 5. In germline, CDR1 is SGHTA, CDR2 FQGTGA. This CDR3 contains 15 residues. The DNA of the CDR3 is TGTGCCAGCAGCTATATCGGGACAGGGTACAATGAGCAGTTCTTC. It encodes CASSYIGTGYNEQFF.

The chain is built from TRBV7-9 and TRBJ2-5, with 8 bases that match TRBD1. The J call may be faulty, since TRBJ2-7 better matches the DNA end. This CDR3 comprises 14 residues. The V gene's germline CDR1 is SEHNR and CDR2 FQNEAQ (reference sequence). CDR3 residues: CASSFPGQVYEQYF. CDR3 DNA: TGTGCCAGCAGCTTTCCGGGACAGGTCTACGAGCAGTACTTC.

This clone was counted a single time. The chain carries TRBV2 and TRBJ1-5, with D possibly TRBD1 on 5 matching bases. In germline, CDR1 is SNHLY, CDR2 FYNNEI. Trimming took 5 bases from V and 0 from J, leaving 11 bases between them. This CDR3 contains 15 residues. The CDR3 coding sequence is TGTGCCAGCAGTCTTCATCAGGGTAGCAATCAGCCCCAGCATTTT. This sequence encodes CASSLHQGSNQPQHF.

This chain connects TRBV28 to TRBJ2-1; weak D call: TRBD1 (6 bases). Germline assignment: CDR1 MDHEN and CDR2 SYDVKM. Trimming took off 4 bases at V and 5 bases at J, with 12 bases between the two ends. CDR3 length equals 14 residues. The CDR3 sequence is CASSSIGTNNEQFF. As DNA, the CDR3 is TGTGCCAGCAGTTCCATCGGGACAAACAATGAGCAGTTCTTC. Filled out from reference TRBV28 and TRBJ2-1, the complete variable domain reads DVKVTQSSRYLVKRTGEKVFLECVQDMDHENMFWYRQDPGLGLRLIYFSYDVKMKEKGDIPEGYSVSREKKERFSLILESASTNQTSMYLCASSSIGTNNEQFFGPGTRLTVL.

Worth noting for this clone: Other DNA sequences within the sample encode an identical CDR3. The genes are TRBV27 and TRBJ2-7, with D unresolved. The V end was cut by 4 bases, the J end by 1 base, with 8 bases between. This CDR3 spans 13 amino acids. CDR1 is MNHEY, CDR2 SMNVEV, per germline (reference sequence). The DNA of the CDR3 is TGTGCCAGCAGTTCCCGACCTTCCTACGAGCAGTACTTC. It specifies CASSSRPSYEQYF.